This note documents a single TCR beta chain sequence. Mismatch repair deficiency was confirmed in all patients, by PCR or immunohistochemistry. Produced via immunoSEQ multiplex PCR; TCRdb's table is partial and in-frame only. The sample records 30,000 to 40,000 clones, less than 90% being singletons. This entry comes from a study of PD-1 blockade in mismatch repair-deficient tumors. Study-wide context: Enrolled 2013-2016, patients had progressing, pretreated mismatch repair-deficient cancers of 12 to 13 types.

V trimming: 8 bases; J trimming: 7 bases; junction bases outside the gene matches: 10. The V gene's germline CDR1 is ENHRY and CDR2 SYGVKD. The CDR3 is made up of 13 amino acids. The receptor comes from an adult with mismatch repair-deficient cancer. The sample in question was PBMCs, obtained 6 weeks after starting pembrolizumab. The V gene is TRBV10-3, the J gene TRBJ2-7, with 8 bases aligning to TRBD2. The CDR3 protein is CAIRTSQGREQYF. Here the CDR3 DNA reads TGTGCCATCCGGACTAGCCAGGGGAGAGAGCAGTACTTC.